The entry below gives a single T cell receptor beta chain sequence along with its context. The antigen is undetermined. The CDR3 length is 12 residues. Germline assignment: CDR1 MGHRA and CDR2 YSYEKL. V lost 4 bases, J lost 7 bases, and 5 bases lay in between. Intraepithelial and lamina propria lymphocytes were isolated from graft specimens. The data were obtained in a study of graft-versus-host responses after intestinal transplantation. Across the whole study: Those transplanted obtained multivisceral, liver-intestinal, or isolated intestinal grafts. Study findings and constraints: Early after transplant, HvG clones declined as circulating GvH clones peaked. Some patients had graft-donor T cell macrochimerism, and their allografts showed high graft-versus-host to host-versus-graft clonal ratios.

TCRdb's table, derived via immunoSEQ multiplex PCR, lists solely in-frame clones and lacks some. Here the sample spans 9,500 to 15,000 clones, roughly 77% being singletons. This chain uses TRBV4-1 with TRBJ1-6; D gene uncertain. The clonotype originates from a human patient who received an intestinal transplant, so some T cells may come from the graft donor. Sample: ileum tissue, taken about 150 days after intestinal transplantation. The CDR3 nucleotides are TGCGCCAGCAGCCCGGTGAATTCACCCCTCCACTTT. Protein: CASSPVNSPLHF.